This T cell receptor beta chain came from a study of T cells after yellow fever vaccination. Findings of the study overall: Sorted repertoires could include abundant contaminating clonotypes from bulk cells. Post-booster repertoires contained most primary-vaccination clones again (96% CD4, roughly 91% CD8).

This clonotype was detected many times. Its specificity is unknown. One entry per CDR3 protein results from TCRdb running MiXCR on the 5' RACE reads. The sample lists about 330,000 distinct CDR3 sequences; 7% to 10% were seen once. The germline CDR1 and CDR2 sequences are SQVTM and ANQGSEA. This CDR3 contains 13 residues. With 1 base removed from V and 2 bases from J, the gap between germline ends came to 8 bases. The sequences come from PBMCs, collected roughly 47 days after the first yellow fever vaccination. The sequence was collected from a man aged 18 to 30 who received the YFV17D yellow fever vaccine. The genes are TRBV29-1 and TRBJ1-2; D is unresolved. CDR3 sequence reads: CSVEVFQNYGYTF. DNA for the CDR3: TGCAGCGTTGAAGTTTTCCAGAACTATGGCTACACCTTC.